Reported below is one T cell receptor beta chain. Its antigen is undetermined. This entry belongs to a study of T cells after posttransplantation cyclophosphamide. Cyclophosphamide on days +3 and +4 followed busulfan-fludarabine conditioning and a marrow graft. General study findings and limits: Recipient CMV seropositivity and CMV reactivation strongly tracked TRB clonality. Donor-recipient repertoire similarity was low at 1-2 months, rising over year one.

TCRdb's copy holds only in-frame clones and misses some; the assay was immunoSEQ multiplex PCR. The repertoire consists of around 2,200 clones, with 55% to 75% occurring once and the leading ten covering roughly 19%. Germline CDR1 reads PRHDT; CDR2 reads FYEKMQ (reference sequence). V lost 5 bases, J lost 3 bases, and 10 bases lay in between. The CDR3 has 13 amino acids. The origin of this receptor is a male patient aged 55 to 70 who received an allogeneic stem cell transplant from a related donor and was CMV-positive. Some T cells may be provided by the graft donor. The sequencing used PBMCs, collected after allogeneic stem cell transplant with posttransplant cyclophosphamide. The J gene is TRBJ2-5, the V gene TRBV13, with D tentatively TRBD1 (5 bases). CDR3 DNA sequence: TGTGCCAGCAGCCCCGGACAAAAAGAGACCCAGTACTTC. Amino acids: CASSPGQKETQYF. The full variable domain, in which reference TRBV13 and TRBJ2-5 provide the parts outside the CDR3, is AAGVIQSPRHLIKEKRETATLKCYPIPRHDTVYWYQQGPGQDPQFLISFYEKMQSDKGSIPDRFSAQQFSDYHSELNMSSLELGDSALYFCASSPGQKETQYFGPGTRLLVL.